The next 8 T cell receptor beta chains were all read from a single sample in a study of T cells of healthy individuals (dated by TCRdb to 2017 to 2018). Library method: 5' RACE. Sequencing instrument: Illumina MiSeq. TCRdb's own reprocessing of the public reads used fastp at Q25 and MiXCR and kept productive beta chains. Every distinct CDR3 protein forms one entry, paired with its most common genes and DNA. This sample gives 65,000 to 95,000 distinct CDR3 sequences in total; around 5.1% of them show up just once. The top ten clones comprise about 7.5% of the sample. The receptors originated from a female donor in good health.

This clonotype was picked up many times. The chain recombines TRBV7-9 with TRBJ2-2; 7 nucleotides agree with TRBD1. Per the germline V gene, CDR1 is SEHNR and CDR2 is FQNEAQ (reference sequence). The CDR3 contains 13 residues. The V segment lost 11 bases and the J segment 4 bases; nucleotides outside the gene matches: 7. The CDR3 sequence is CAGYRGRTGELFF. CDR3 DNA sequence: TGTGCCGGTTACAGGGGACGCACCGGGGAGCTGTTTTTT.

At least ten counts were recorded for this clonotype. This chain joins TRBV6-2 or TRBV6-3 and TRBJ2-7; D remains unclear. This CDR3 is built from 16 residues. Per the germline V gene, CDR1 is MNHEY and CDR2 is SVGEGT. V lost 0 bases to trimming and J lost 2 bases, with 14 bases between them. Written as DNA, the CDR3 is TGTGCCAGCAGTTACTCGATTTTTCTACGAGCCTACGAGCAGTACTTC. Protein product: CASSYSIFLRAYEQYF.

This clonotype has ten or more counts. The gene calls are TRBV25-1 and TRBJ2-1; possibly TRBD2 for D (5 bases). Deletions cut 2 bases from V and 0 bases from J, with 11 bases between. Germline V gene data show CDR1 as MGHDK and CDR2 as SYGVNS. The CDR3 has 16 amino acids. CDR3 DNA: TGTGCCAGCAGTGAACTGGGGAGTAGCTCCTACAATGAGCAGTTCTTC. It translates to CASSELGSSSYNEQFF.

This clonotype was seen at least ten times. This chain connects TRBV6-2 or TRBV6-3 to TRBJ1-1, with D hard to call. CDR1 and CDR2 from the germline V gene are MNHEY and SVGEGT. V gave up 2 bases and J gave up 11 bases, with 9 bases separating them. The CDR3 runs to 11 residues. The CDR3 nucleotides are TGTGCCAGCAGTTACAGGAGGGCCGCTTTCTTT. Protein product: CASSYRRAAFF.

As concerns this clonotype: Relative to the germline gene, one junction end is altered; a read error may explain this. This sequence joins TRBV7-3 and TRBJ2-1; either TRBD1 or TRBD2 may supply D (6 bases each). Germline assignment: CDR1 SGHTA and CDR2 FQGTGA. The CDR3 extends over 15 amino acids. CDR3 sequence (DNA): TGTGCCAGCAGCTTAAAGGGGGGAACTTACAATGGGCAGTTCTTC. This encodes CASSLKGGTYNGQFF. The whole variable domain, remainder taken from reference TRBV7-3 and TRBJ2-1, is GAGVSQTPSNKVTEKGKYVELRCDPISGHTALYWYRQSLGQGPEFLIYFQGTGAADDSGLPNDRFFAVRPEGSVSTLKIQRTERGDSAVYLCASSLKGGTYNGQFFGPGTRLTVL.

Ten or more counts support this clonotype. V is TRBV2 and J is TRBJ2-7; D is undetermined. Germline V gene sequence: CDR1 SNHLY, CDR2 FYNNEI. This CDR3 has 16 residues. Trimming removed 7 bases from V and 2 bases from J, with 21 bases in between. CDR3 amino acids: CASTLQNIPWAYEQYF. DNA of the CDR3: TGTGCCAGCACCCTTCAAAACATACCTTGGGCCTACGAGCAGTACTTC.

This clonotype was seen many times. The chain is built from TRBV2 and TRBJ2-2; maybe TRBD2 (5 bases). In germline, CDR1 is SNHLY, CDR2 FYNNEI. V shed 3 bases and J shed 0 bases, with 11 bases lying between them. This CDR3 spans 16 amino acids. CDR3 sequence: CASSEPDSANTGELFF. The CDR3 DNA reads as TGTGCCAGCAGTGAGCCGGACTCCGCGAACACCGGGGAGCTGTTTTTT.

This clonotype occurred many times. The CDR3 protein is CASSIRGGREYGYTF. The CDR3 coding sequence is TGTGCCAGCAGCATCCGTGGAGGCCGGGAATACGGCTACACCTTC. The V and J genes are TRBV7-9 and TRBJ1-2; no clear D. This CDR3 is 15 amino acids long. Germline CDR1 is SEHNR and CDR2 is FQNEAQ (reference sequence). V shed 5 bases and J shed 8 bases, with 21 bases lying between them.